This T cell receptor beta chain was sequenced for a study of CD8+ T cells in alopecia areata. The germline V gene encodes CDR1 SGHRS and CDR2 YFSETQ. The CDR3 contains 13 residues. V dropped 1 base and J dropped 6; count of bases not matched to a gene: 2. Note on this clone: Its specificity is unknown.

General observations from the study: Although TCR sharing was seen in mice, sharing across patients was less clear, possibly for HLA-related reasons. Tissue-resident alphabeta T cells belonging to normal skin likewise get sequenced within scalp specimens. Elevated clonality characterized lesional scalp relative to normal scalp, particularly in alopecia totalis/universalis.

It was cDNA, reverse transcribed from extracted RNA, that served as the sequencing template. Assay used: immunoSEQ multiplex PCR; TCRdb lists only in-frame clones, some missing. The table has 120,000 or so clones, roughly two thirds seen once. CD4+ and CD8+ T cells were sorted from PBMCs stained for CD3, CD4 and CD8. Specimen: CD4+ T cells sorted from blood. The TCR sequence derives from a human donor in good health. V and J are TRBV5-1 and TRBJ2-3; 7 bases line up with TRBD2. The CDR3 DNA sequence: TGCGCCAGCAGCTTGCGGCGGGGGGATACGCAGTATTTT. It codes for CASSLRRGDTQYF.